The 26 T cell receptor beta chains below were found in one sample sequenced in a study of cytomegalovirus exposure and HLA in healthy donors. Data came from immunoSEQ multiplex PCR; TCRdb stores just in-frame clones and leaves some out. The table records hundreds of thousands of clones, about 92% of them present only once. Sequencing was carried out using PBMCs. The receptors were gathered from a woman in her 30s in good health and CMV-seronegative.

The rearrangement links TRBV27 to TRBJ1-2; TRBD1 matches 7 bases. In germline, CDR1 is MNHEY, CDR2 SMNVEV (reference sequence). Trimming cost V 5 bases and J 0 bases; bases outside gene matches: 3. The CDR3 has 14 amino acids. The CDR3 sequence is CASSRQGANYGYTF. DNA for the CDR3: TGTGCCAGCAGTAGACAGGGCGCTAACTATGGCTACACCTTC.

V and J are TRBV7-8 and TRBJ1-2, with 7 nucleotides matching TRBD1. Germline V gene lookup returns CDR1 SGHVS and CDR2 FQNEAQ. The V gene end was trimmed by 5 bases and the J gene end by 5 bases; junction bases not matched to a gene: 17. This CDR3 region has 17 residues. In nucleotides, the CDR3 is TGTGCCAGCAGCCCTGGGAGGGGAACAGGGGAAAGATATGGCTACACCTTC. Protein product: CASSPGRGTGERYGYTF.

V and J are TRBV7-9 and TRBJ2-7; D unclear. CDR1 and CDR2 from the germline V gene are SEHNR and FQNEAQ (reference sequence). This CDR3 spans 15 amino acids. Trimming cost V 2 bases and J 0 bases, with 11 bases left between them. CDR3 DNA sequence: TGTGCCAGCAGCTTATCCCAGGCAGACTCCTACGAGCAGTACTTC. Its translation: CASSLSQADSYEQYF.

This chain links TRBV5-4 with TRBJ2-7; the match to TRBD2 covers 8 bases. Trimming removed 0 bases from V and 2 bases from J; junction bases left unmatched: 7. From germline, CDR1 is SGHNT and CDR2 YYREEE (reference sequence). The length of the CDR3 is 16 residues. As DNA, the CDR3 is TGTGCCAGCAGCTTGGAAGTTGGGACTAGTACCTACGAGCAGTACTTC. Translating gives CASSLEVGTSTYEQYF.

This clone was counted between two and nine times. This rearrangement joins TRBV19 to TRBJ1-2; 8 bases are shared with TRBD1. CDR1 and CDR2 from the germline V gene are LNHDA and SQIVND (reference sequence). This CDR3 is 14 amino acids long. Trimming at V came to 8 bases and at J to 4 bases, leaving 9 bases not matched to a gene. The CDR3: CASAIGQGTYGYTF. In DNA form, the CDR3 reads TGTGCCAGTGCTATTGGACAGGGAACCTATGGCTACACCTTC.

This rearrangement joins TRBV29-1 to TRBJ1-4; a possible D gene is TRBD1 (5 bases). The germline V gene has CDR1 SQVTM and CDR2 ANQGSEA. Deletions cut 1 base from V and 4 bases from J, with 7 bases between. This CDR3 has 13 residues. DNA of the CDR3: TGCAGCGTTGAAGGACAGAATAATGAAAAACTGTTTTTT. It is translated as CSVEGQNNEKLFF.

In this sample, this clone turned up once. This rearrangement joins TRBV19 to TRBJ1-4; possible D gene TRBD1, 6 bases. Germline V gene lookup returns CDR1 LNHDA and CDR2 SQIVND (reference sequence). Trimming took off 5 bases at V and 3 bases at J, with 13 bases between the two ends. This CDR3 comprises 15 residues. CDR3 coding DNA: TGTGCCAGTAGTGATACACAGGGTCCTAATGAAAAACTGTTTTTT. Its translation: CASSDTQGPNEKLFF. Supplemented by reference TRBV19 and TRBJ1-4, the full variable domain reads DGGITQSPKYLFRKEGQNVTLSCEQNLNHDAMYWYRQDPGQGLRLIYYSQIVNDFQKGDIAEGYSVSREKKESFPLTVTSAQKNPTAFYLCASSDTQGPNEKLFFGSGTQLSVL.

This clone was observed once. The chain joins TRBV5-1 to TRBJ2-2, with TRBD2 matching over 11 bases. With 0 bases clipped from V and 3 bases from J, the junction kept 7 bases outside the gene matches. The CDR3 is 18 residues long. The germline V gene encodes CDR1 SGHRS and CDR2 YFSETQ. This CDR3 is CASSLVGLAGGYTGELFF. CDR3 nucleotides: TGCGCCAGCAGCTTGGTCGGGCTAGCGGGAGGTTACACCGGGGAGCTGTTTTTT.

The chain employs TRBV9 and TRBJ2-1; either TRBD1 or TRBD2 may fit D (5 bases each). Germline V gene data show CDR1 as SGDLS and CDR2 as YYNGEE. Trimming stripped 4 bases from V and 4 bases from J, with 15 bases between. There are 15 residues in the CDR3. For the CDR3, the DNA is TGTGCCAGCAGCCAAACGGGGACCGGATACAATGAGCAGTTCTTC. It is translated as CASSQTGTGYNEQFF.

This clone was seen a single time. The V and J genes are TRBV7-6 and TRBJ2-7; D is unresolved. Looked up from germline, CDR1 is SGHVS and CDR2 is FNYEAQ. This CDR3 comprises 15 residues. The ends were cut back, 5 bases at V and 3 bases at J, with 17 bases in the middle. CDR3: CASSPTPKGRYEQYF. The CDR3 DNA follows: TGTGCCAGCAGCCCCACCCCTAAGGGCCGCTACGAGCAGTACTTC.

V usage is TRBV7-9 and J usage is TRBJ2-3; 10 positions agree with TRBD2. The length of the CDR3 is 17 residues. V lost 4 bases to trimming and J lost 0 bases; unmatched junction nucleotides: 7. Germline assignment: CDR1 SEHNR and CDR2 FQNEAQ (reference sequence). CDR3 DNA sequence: TGTGCCAGCAGCTCCTGGACTAGCGGATATAGCACAGATACGCAGTATTTT. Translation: CASSSWTSGYSTDTQYF.

The CDR3 spells CASSPSGQGLTEAFF. In nucleotides, the CDR3 is TGTGCCAGCAGCCCCAGCGGACAGGGACTGACTGAAGCTTTCTTT. This chain connects TRBV7-9 to TRBJ1-1, with TRBD1 matching 8 bases. The CDR3 is 15 amino acids. Germline CDR1 SEHNR, CDR2 FQNEAQ (reference sequence). The V segment lost 5 bases and the J segment 5 bases; nucleotides outside the gene matches: 10. Looking up the rest from reference TRBV7-9 and TRBJ1-1 gives the full variable domain: DTGVSQNPRHKITKRGQNVTFRCDPISEHNRLYWYRQTLGQGPEFLTYFQNEAQLEKSRLLSDRFSAERPKGSFSTLEIQRTEQGDSAMYLCASSPSGQGLTEAFFGQGTRLTVV.

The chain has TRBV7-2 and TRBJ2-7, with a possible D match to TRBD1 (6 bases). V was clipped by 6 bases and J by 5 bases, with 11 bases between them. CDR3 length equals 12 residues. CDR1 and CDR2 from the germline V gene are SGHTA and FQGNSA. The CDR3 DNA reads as TGTGCCAGCAGACCGCCAGGGGACGAGCAGTACTTC. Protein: CASRPPGDEQYF.

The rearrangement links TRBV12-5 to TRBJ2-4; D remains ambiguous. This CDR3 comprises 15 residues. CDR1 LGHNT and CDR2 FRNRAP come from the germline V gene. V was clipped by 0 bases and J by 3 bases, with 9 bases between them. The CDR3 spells CASGLVGSSKNIQYF. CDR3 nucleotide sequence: TGTGCTAGTGGTTTGGTTGGTAGCAGCAAAAACATTCAGTACTTC.

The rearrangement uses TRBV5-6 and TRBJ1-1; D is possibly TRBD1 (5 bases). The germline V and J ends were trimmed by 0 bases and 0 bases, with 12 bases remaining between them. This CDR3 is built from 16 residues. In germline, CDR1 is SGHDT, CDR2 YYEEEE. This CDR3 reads CASSLDEGQMNTEAFF. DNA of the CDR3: TGTGCCAGCAGCTTGGATGAAGGACAAATGAACACTGAAGCTTTCTTT.

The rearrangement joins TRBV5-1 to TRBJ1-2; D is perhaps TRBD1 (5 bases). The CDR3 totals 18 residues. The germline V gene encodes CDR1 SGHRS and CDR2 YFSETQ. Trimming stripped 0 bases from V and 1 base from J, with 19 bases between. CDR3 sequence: CASSLGGNGALLNYGYTF. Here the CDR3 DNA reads TGCGCCAGCAGCTTGGGGGGAAATGGGGCCCTTCTTAACTATGGCTACACCTTC.

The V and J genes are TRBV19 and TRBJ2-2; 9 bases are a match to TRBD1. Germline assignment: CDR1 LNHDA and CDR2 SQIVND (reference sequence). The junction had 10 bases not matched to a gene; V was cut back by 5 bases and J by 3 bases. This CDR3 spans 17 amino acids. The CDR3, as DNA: TGTGCCAGTAGTCTAATCGGACAGGGGTTCGACACCGGGGAGCTGTTTTTT. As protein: CASSLIGQGFDTGELFF.

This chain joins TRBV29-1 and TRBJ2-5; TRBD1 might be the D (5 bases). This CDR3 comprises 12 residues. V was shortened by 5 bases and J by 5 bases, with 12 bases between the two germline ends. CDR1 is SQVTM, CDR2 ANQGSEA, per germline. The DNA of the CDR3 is TGCAGCGTTAGGTGGGGCCAGGAGACCCAGTACTTC. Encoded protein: CSVRWGQETQYF.

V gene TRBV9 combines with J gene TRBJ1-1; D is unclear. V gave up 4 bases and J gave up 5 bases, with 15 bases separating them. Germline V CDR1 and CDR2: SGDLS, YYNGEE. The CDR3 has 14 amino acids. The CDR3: CASSLSITGTEAFF. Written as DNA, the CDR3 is TGTGCCAGCAGCCTCTCTATCACGGGGACTGAAGCTTTCTTT.

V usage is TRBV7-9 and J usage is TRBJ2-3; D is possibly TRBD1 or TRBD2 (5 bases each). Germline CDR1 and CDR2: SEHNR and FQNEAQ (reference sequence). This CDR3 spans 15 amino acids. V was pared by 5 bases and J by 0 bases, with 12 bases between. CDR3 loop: CASSKGRGSTDTQYF. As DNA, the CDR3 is TGTGCCAGCAGCAAGGGACGGGGAAGCACAGATACGCAGTATTTT.

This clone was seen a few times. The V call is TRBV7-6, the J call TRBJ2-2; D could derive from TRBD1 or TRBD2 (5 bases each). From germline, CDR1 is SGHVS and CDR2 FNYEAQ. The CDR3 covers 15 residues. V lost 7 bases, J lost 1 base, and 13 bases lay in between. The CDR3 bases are TGTGCCAGCACCTCTTGGGGGATGAACACCGGGGAGCTGTTTTTT. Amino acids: CASTSWGMNTGELFF.

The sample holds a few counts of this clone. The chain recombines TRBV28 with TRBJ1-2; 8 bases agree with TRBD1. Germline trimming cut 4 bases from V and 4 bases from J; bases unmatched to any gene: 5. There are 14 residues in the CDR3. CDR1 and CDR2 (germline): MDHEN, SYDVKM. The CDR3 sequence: CASSSPGQVYGYTF. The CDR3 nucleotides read TGTGCCAGCAGTTCACCGGGACAGGTCTATGGCTACACCTTC.

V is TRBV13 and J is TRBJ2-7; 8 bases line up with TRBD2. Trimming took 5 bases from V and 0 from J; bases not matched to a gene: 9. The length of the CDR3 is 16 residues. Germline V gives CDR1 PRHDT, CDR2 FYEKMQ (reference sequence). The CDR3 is CASSDSAGVLSYEQYF. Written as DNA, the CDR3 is TGTGCCAGCAGCGATTCAGCGGGAGTGCTCTCCTACGAGCAGTACTTC.

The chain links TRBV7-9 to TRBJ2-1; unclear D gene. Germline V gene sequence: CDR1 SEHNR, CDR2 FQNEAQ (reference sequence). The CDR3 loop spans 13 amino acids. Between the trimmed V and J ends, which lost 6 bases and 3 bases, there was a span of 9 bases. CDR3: CASRVRNYNEQFF. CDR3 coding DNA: TGTGCCAGCAGGGTGAGGAACTACAATGAGCAGTTCTTC.

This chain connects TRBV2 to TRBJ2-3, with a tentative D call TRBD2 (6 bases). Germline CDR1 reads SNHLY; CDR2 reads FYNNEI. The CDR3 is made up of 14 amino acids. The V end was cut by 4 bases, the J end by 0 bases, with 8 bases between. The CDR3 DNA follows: TGTGCCAGCAGTGCGAGCGGGAGCACAGATACGCAGTATTTT. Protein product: CASSASGSTDTQYF.

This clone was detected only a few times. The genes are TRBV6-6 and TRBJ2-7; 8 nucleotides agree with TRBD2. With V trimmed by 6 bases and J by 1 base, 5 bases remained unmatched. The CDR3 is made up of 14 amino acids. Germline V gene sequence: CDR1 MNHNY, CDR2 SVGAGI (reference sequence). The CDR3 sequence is CASRGTSASYEQYF. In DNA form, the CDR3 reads TGTGCCAGCAGGGGGACTAGTGCTTCCTACGAGCAGTACTTC.